The T cell receptor (beta chain) under discussion was sequenced for a study of tissue T cells after allogeneic stem cell transplantation. Study-level points and caveats: Across patients, clones rarely overlapped, yet motif clusters were shared tissue-specifically. In patients and mice, blood and spleen missed much of tissue repertoire. Limitations included a small, clinically heterogeneous cohort and limited sampling depth.

The CDR3 has 15 residues. The V gene lost 0 bases and the J gene lost 0 bases, with 9 bases spanning the gap. Germline loops: CDR1 SNHLY, CDR2 FYNGKV (reference sequence). Assay used: immunoSEQ multiplex PCR; TCRdb lists only in-frame clones, some missing. The data contain about 6,900 clones, around 46% of them singletons. Time point specified: mouse harvest day 7 after allogeneic transplant. Mouse grafts combined 10^7 T-cell-depleted bone marrow cells with 10^6 splenic CD5+ T cells. B6 (H2b) cells into BALB/c (H2d) mice; tissues taken at day 7 or 14. Details on this clone: Antigen: not known. Each gene name is a mouse one. Coverage ceases 1 residue before the CDR3 finishes, and the germline J gene fills in the end.

Sequencing was carried out using gut tissue. The sequence came from a female BALB/c mouse given C57BL/6 T cells with graft-versus-host disease after an allogeneic hematopoietic cell transplant. This chain connects TRBV3 to TRBJ2-7, with no clear D. Incomplete CDR3 DNA: TGTGCCAGCAGCTTAGCGCGAGGAAGCTCCTATGAACAGTAC. Translated, it gives CASSLARGSSYEQY. The complete CDR3 sequence is CASSLARGSSYEQYF.